Described below is a single T cell receptor beta chain sequence and its context. Its antigen is still unknown. Base qualities are not recorded, but no much larger clone differs from it by a single base. These data come from a study of identifying expanded T cells in peripheral blood (dated by TCRdb to between 2017 and 2020). Regarding the complete study: Technical replicates were generated by sequencing separate aliquots of the same genomic DNA pool, and four replicates were compared pairwise. The paper's findings and limits, for the study overall: The authors expected that biological variance in healthy repertoires might rise further over much longer intervals, such as months to years. The beta-binomial model significantly reduced the number of clones called differentially abundant and the false-positive rate across all healthy-donor time intervals. Variance in clone template counts between approximately two-week samples significantly increased with total template count across all healthy donors. The binomial model flagged approximately 1.2 differentially abundant clones between technical replicates but approximately 15 over two weeks and around 19 over around four weeks.

No immune events, such as infections, were documented for the healthy donors during the collection period. To calibrate time-dependent variance in a beta-binomial model of T-cell clone differential abundance, blood repertoires from healthy donors were used as a training cohort. There were some 10 healthy donors in the training cohort, of whom 3 were female and 7 were male. Donor ages ranged from about 25 to 64 years, with an average of about 44 years. Whole blood was collected from each healthy donor at three time points spaced 2 to 3 weeks apart and obtained from a commercial supplier. Genomic DNA was extracted from unsorted whole blood for immunosequencing. V was cut back by 7 bases and J by 0 bases, leaving a gap of 16 bases between them. CDR1 ENHRY and CDR2 SYGVKD are derived from the germline V gene. The CDR3 runs 16 residues from the cysteine to the phenylalanine. Only the CDR3 portion is preserved as DNA: 48 bases, with reading frame beginning at the first base.

TCRbeta CDR3 regions were profiled by bias-controlled multiplex PCR amplification of genomic DNA with the immunoSEQ Assay. In the authors' own workflow: To quantify the absolute abundance of each unique TCRbeta CDR3 region, the sequences were collapsed and filtered. Differential abundance was assessed using a binomial (Fisher-equivalent) model and a beta-binomial model in which time-dependent variance fitted from healthy donors was added. Clones with fewer than 5 combined templates were removed, and differential abundance was called for clones with a Benjamini-Hochberg FDR below 0.01. Using the form v = (b*log(k)+a)^2, the beta-binomial variance was modeled as a function of the total template count across the two samples. Imported from immuneACCESS, the table was reduced by TCRdb to in-frame sequences with V and J called. These copies leave out some clones; in studies compared against another copy, an unresolved V gene accounts for under half, and the cause of the remainder is not known. V and J calls and clone size are those listed in that table; D and trimming were worked out from the DNA. Here the sample has about 130,000 clones; approximately 86% occur a single time. About 8% of the sample goes to the ten largest clones.

The V and J segments used are TRBV10-3 and TRBJ2-1; 6 matching bases give a weak D call of TRBD2. This TCR was recovered from a person between 18 and 75 years old in good health. The specimen sequenced was blood. The CDR3 in this case is CAINEGLPSSYNEQFF. The sequenced DNA is TGTGCCATCAACGAGGGACTTCCGAGCTCCTACAATGAGCAGTTCTTC.